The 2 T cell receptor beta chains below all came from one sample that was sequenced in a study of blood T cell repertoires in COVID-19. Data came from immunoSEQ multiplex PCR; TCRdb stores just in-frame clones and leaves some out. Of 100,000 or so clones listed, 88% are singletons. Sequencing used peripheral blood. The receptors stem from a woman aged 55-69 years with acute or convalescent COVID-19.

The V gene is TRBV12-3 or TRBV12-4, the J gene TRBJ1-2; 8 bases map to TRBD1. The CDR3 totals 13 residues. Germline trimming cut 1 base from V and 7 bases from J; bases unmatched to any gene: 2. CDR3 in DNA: TGTGCCAGCAGTTTAGGGACAGGGAGTGGCTACACCTTC. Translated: CASSLGTGSGYTF.

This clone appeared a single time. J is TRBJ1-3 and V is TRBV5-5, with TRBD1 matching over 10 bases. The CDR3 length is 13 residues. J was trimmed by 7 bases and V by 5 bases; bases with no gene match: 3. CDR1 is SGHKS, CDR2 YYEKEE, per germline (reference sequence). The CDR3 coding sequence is TGTGCCAGCAGTTGGACAGGGGGTAACACCATATATTTT. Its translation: CASSWTGGNTIYF.